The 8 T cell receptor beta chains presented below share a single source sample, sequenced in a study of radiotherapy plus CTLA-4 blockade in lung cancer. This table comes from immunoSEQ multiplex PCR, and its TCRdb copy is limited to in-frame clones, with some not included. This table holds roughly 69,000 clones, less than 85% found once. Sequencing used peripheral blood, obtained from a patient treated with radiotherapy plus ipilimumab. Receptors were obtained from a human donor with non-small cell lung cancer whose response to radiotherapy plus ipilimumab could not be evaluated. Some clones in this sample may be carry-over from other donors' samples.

The CDR3 region has the DNA TGTGCCAGCACGGGGGAAAATAATTCACCCCTCCACTTT. Translated: CASTGENNSPLHF. V gene TRBV7-9 combines with J gene TRBJ1-6, with a weak D call TRBD1 (5 bases). Trimming shortened V by 7 bases and J by 5 bases, and 9 bases separated the two germline ends. Germline V gives CDR1 SEHNR, CDR2 FQNEAQ (reference sequence). The CDR3 is 13 residues long.

As DNA, the CDR3 is TGCAGCGGAATAAGAGGCCCGGAGCTGTTTTTT. Protein: CSGIRGPELFF. The V call is TRBV29-1, the J call TRBJ2-2, with D uncertain. Germline CDR1 and CDR2: SQVTM and ANQGSEA. Trimming removed 7 bases at V and 10 bases at J, with 13 bases between. The CDR3 consists of 11 residues.

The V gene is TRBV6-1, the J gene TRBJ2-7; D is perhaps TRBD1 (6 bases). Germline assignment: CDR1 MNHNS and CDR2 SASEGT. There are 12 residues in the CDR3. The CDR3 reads CATRGSSYEQYF. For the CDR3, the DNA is TGTGCAACCAGGGGTAGCTCCTACGAGCAGTACTTC.

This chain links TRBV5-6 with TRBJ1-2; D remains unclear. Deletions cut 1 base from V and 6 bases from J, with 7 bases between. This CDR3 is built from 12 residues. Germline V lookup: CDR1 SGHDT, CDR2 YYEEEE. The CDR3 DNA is TGTGCCAGCAGCTTGAACCGGGATGGCTACACCTTC. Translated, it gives CASSLNRDGYTF.

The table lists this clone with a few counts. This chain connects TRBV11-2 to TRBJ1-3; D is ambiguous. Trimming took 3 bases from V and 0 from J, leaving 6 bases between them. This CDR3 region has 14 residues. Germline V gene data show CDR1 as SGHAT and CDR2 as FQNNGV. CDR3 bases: TGTGCCAGCAGCTTTTCGAGCTCTGGAAACACCATATATTTT. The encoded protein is CASSFSSSGNTIYF.

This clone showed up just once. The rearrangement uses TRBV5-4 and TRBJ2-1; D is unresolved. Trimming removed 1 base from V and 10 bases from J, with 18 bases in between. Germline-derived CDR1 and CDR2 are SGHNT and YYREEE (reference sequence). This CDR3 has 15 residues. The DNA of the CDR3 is TGTGCCAGCAGCTTGCCTCAGGTCCCGATCGGCGAGCAGTTCTTC. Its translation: CASSLPQVPIGEQFF. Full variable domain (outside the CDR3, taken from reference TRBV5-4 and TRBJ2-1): ETGVTQSPTHLIKTRGQQVTLRCSSQSGHNTVSWYQQALGQGPQFIFQYYREEENGRGNFPPRFSGLQFPNYSSELNVNALELDDSALYLCASSLPQVPIGEQFFGPGTRLTVL.

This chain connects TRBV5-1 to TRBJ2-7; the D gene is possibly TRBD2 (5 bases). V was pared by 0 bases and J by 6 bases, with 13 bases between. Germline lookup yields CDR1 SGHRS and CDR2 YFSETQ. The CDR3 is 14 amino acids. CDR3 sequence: CASSLATGNGEQYF. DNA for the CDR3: TGCGCCAGCAGCTTGGCCACGGGGAACGGCGAGCAGTACTTC.

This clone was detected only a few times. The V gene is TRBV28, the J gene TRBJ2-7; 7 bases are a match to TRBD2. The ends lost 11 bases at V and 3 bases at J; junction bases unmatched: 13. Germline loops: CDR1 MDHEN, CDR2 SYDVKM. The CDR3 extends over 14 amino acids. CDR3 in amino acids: CASSSLAVLYEQYF. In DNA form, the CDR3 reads TGTGCCTCCTCCTCGCTAGCGGTGCTCTACGAGCAGTACTTC.